The sequence of this TCR beta chain was determined in a study of ipilimumab plus nivolumab after autologous stem cell transplantation. Looking at the study overall: Patients received a median of about five ipilimumab and roughly eight nivolumab doses.

Only in-frame clones appear in the TCRdb table, and some are missing; sequencing was by immunoSEQ multiplex PCR. The table has around 23,000 clones, over 65% seen once. In germline, CDR1 is SNHLY, CDR2 FYNNEI. With 2 bases clipped from V and 5 bases from J, the junction kept 9 bases outside the gene matches. The CDR3 extends over 15 amino acids. Checkpoint therapy with ipilimumab 1 mg/kg began 14 to 28 days after transplant. Through week 26, nivolumab 3 mg/kg IV was given weeks 1, 4, 7, 10, then biweekly. Sequenced here: PBMCs, sampled in a trial of ipilimumab plus nivolumab as post-transplant consolidation. The receptor's source is a male donor with diffuse large B-cell lymphoma. The chain carries TRBV2 and TRBJ2-7; TRBD2 matches 7 bases. In DNA, the CDR3 is TGTGCCAGCAGTGAACTGCGCGGGAGTGTCAACGAGCAGTACTTC. It codes for CASSELRGSVNEQYF. Full variable domain (remainder filled in from reference TRBV2 and TRBJ2-7): EPEVTQTPSHQVTQMGQEVILRCVPISNHLYFYWYRQILGQKVEFLVSFYNNEISEKSEIFDDQFSVERPDGSNFTLKIRSTKLEDSAMYFCASSELRGSVNEQYFGPGTRLTVT.